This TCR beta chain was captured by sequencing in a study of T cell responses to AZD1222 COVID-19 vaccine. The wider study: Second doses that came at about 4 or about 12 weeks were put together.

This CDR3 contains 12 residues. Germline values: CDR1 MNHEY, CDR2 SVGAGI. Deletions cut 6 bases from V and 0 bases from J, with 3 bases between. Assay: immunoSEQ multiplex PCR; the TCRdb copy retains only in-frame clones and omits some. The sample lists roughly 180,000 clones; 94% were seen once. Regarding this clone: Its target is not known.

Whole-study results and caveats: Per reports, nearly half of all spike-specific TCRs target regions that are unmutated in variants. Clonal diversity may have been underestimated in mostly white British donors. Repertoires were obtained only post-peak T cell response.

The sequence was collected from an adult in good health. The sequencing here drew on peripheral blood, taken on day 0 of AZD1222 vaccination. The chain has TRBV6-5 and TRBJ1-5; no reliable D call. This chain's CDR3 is CASRGSNQPQHF. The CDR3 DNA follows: TGTGCCAGCAGGGGTAGCAATCAGCCCCAGCATTTT.